Each of the 2 T cell receptor beta chains below was sequenced from the same sample in a study of identical twins. MiXCR, run by TCRdb on the 5' RACE reads, gives a single entry per CDR3 protein. Among about 220,000 distinct CDR3 sequences listed, roughly 7.1% were seen once. These data were also reused for a study on T cells expressing NK-cell markers.

The sample taken for sequencing was CD8+ T cells sorted from blood. Every receptor here comes from a woman in her late teens or twenties in good health.

This chain links TRBV9 with TRBJ2-4; tentatively, D is TRBD1 (6 bases). Germline V CDR1 and CDR2: SGDLS, YYNGEE. The CDR3 runs 15 residues. Trimming cost V 0 bases and J 6 bases, with 13 bases left between them. In DNA, the CDR3 is TGTGCCAGCAGCGTAGACTGGGGGCCTGGAAACATTCAGTACTTC. Its translation is CASSVDWGPGNIQYF.

This clonotype was counted only a few times. The V call is TRBV7-2, the J call TRBJ2-3; D possibly corresponds to TRBD2 (6 bases). Trimming removed 3 bases from V and 2 bases from J, with 12 bases in between. The CDR3 extends over 15 amino acids. Germline loops: CDR1 SGHTA, CDR2 FQGNSA. In DNA form, the CDR3 reads TGTGCCAGCAGCTTTCGAGGGAGGACCACAGATACGCAGTATTTT. Translated, it gives CASSFRGRTTDTQYF.